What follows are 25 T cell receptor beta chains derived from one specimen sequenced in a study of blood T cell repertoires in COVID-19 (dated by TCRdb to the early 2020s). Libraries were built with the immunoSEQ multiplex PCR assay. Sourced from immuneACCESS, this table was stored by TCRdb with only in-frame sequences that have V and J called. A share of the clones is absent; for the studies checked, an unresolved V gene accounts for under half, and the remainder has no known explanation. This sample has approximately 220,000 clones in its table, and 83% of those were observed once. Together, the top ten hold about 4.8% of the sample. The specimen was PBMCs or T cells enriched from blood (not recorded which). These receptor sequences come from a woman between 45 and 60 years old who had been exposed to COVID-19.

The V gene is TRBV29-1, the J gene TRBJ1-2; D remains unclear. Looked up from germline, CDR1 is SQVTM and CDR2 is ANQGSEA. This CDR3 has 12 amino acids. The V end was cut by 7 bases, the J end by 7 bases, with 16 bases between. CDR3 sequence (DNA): TGCAGCGCCCTTGGGCAGGTAGTTGGCTACACCTTC. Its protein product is CSALGQVVGYTF.

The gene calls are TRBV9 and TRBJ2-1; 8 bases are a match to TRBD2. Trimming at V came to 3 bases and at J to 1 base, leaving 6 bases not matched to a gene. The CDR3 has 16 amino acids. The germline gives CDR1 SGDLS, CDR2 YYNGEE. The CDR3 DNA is TGTGCCAGCAGCGCGAGCGGGGGCCTTTCCTACAATGAGCAGTTCTTC. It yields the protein CASSASGGLSYNEQFF.

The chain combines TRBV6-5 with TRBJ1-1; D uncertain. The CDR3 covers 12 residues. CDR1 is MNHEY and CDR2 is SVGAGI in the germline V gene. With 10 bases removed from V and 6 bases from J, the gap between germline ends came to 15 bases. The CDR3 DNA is TGTGCCACTGATACGGGAGGGTCTGAAGCTTTCTTT. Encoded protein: CATDTGGSEAFF.

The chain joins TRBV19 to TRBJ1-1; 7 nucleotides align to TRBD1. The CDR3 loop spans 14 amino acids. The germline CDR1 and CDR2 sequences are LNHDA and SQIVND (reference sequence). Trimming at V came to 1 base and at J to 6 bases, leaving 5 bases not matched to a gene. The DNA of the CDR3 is TGTGCCAGTAGTATAGTGGAAGGGGGCGCTGAAGCTTTCTTT. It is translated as CASSIVEGGAEAFF.

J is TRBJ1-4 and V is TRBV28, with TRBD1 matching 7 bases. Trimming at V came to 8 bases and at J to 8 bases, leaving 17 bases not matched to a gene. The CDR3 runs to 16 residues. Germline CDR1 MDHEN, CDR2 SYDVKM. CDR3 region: CASQGGGRTPREKLFF. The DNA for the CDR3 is TGTGCCAGCCAAGGAGGGGGCAGGACTCCTCGGGAAAAACTGTTTTTT.

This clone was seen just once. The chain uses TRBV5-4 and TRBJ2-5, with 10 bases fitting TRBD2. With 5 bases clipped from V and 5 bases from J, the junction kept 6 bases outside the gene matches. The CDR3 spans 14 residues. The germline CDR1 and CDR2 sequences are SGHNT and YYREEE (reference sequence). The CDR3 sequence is CASSFGLADETQYF. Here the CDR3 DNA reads TGTGCCAGCAGTTTCGGACTAGCGGACGAGACCCAGTACTTC.

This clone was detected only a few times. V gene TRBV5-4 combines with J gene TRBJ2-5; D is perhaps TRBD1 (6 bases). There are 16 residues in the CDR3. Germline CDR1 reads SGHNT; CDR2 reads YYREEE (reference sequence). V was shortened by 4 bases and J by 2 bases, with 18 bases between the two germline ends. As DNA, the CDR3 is TGTGCCAGCAGCCCCCAGGGGCAGAAGCCTCAAGAGACCCAGTACTTC. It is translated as CASSPQGQKPQETQYF.

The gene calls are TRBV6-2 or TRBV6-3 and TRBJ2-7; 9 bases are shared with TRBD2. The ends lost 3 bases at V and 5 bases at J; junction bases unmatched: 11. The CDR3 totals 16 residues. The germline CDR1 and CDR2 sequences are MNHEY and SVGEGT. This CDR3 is CASSYAGLAIGDEQYF. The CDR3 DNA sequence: TGTGCCAGCAGTTATGCGGGACTAGCAATTGGTGACGAGCAGTACTTC.

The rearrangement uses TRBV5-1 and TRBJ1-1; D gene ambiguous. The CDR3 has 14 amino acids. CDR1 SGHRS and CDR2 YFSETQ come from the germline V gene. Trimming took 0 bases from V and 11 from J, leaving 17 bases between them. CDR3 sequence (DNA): TGCGCCAGCAGCTTGGTTGGCCTCCTGGTGGAGGCTTTCTTT. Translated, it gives CASSLVGLLVEAFF.

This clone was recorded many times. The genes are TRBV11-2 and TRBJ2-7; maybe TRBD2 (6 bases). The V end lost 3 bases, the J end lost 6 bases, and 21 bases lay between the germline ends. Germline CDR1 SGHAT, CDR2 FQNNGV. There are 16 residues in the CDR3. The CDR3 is CASSFQLSGTSGEQYF. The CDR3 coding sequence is TGTGCCAGCAGCTTCCAACTCTCCGGGACTTCGGGCGAGCAGTACTTC.

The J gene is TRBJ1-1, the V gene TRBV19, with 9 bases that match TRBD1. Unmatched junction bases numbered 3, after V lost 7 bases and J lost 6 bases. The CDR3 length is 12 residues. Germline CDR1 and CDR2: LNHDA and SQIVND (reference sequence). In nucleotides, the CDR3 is TGTGCCAGTACCCGGGACAGGGCTGAAGCTTTCTTT. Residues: CASTRDRAEAFF.

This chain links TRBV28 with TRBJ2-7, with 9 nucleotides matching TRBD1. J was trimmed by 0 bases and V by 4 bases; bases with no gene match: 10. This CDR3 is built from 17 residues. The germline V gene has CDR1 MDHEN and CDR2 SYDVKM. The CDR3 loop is CASSSPPGTGTSYEQYF. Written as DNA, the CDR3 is TGTGCCAGCAGTTCCCCTCCCGGGACAGGGACCTCCTACGAGCAGTACTTC. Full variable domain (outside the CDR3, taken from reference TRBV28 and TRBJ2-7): DVKVTQSSRYLVKRTGEKVFLECVQDMDHENMFWYRQDPGLGLRLIYFSYDVKMKEKGDIPEGYSVSREKKERFSLILESASTNQTSMYLCASSSPPGTGTSYEQYFGPGTRLTVT.

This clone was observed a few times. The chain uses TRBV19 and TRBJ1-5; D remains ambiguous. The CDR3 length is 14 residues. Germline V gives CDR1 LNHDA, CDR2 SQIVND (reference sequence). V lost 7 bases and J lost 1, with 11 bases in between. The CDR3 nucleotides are TGTGCCAGTACCCCTCGTATAAGCAATCAGCCCCAGCATTTT. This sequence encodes CASTPRISNQPQHF. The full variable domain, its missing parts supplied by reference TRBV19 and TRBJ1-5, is DGGITQSPKYLFRKEGQNVTLSCEQNLNHDAMYWYRQDPGQGLRLIYYSQIVNDFQKGDIAEGYSVSREKKESFPLTVTSAQKNPTAFYLCASTPRISNQPQHFGDGTRLSIL.

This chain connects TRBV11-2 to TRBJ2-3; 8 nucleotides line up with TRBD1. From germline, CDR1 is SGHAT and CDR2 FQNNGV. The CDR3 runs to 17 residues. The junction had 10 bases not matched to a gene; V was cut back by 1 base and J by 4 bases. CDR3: CASSLGIHTGGSDTQYF. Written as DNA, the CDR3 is TGTGCCAGCAGCTTAGGGATCCACACAGGGGGATCAGATACGCAGTATTTT. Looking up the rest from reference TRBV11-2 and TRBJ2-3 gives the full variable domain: EAGVAQSPRYKIIEKRQSVAFWCNPISGHATLYWYQQILGQGPKLLIQFQNNGVVDDSQLPKDRFSAERLKGVDSTLKIQPAKLEDSAVYLCASSLGIHTGGSDTQYFGPGTRLTVL.

CDR3 sequence: CASSIRTGNSNQPQHF. DNA for the CDR3: TGTGCCAGTAGTATTAGGACGGGAAATAGCAATCAGCCCCAGCATTTT. V and J are TRBV19 and TRBJ1-5; D uncertain. The V end was cut by 3 bases, the J end by 0 bases, with 12 bases between. The germline V gene encodes CDR1 LNHDA and CDR2 SQIVND (reference sequence). The CDR3 covers 16 residues. The whole variable domain, filled in from reference TRBV19 and TRBJ1-5, reads DGGITQSPKYLFRKEGQNVTLSCEQNLNHDAMYWYRQDPGQGLRLIYYSQIVNDFQKGDIAEGYSVSREKKESFPLTVTSAQKNPTAFYLCASSIRTGNSNQPQHFGDGTRLSIL.

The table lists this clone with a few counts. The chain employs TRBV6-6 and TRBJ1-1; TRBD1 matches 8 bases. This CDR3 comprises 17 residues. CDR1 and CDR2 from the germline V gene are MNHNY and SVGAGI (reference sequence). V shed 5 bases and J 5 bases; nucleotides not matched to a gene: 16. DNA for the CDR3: TGTGCCAGCAGTCAAACCTTGGGGACAGGAAGGCTTACTGAAGCTTTCTTT. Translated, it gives CASSQTLGTGRLTEAFF.

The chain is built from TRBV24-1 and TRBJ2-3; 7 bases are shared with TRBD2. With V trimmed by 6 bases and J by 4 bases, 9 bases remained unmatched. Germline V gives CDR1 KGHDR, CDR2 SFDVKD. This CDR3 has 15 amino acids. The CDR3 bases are TGTGCCACCAGTTGGGGGGGGAACGAACCAGATACGCAGTATTTT. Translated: CATSWGGNEPDTQYF.

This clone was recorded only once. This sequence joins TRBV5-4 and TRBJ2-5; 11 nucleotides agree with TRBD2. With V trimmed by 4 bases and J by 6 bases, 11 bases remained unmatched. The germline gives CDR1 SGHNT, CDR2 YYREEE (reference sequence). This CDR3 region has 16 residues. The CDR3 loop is CASSRTVAGGEKTQYF. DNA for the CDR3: TGTGCCAGCAGCCGTACGGTAGCGGGGGGGGAAAAGACCCAGTACTTC.

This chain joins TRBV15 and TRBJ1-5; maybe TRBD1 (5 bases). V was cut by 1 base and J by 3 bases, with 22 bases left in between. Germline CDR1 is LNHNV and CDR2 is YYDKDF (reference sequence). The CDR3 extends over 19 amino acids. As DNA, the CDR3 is TGTGCCACCAGCAGAGGTGCCCGACAGAGTCCATACTTCAATCAGCCCCAGCATTTT. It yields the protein CATSRGARQSPYFNQPQHF.

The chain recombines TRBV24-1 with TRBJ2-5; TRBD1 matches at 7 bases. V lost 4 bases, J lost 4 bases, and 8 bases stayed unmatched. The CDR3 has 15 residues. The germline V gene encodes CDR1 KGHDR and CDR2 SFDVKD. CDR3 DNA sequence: TGTGCCACCAGTGACCCGTCGACAGGGAGAGAGACCCAGTACTTC. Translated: CATSDPSTGRETQYF.

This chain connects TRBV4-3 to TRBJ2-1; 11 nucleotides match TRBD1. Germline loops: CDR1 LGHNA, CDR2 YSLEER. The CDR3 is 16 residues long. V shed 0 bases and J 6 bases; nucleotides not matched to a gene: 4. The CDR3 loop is CASSQDIGTGGNEQFF. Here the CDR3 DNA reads TGCGCCAGCAGCCAAGATATTGGGACAGGGGGCAATGAGCAGTTCTTC.

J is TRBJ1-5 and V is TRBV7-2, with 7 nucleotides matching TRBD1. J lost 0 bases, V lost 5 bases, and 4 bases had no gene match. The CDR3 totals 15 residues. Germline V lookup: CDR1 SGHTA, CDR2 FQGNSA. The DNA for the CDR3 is TGTGCCAGCAGCCGGACAGGTTTTAGCAATCAGCCCCAGCATTTT. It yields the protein CASSRTGFSNQPQHF.

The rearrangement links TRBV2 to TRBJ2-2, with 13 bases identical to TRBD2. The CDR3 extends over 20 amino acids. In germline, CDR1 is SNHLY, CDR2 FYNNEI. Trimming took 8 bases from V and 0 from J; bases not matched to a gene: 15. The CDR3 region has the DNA TGTGCCAGCCGCCGAGGACTAGCGGGAGCTGGGGGGTCGAACACCGGGGAGCTGTTTTTT. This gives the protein CASRRGLAGAGGSNTGELFF.

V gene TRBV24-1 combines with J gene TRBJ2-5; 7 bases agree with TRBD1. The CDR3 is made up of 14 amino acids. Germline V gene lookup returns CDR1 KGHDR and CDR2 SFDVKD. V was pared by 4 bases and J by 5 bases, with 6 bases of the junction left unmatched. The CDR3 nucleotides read TGTGCCACCAGTGACCGGGACAGCTGGGAGACCCAGTACTTC. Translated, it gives CATSDRDSWETQYF.

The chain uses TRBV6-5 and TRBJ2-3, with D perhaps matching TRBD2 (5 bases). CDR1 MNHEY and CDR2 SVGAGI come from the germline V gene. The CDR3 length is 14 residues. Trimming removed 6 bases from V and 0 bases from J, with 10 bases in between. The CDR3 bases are TGTGCCAGCAGCGCGACTATCAGCACAGATACGCAGTATTTT. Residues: CASSATISTDTQYF.